This T cell receptor (beta chain) is from a study of cytomegalovirus exposure and HLA in healthy donors. Germline CDR1 reads SGHTA; CDR2 reads FQGNSA. This CDR3 comprises 12 residues. V shed 8 bases, J shed 5 bases, and the junction held 5 bases outside the gene matches. Measured with immunoSEQ multiplex PCR; TCRdb has only the in-frame clones, and not every one. Seen here are some 110,000 clones, roughly 86% observed once, and the top ten hold roughly 5.3%. Whole-study findings and limits: High sensitivity and specificity were reportedly achieved when the classifier diagnosed cytomegalovirus status. Specific recognition of CMV antigens was confirmed in vitro for a few chains (all CMV-associated). The study recorded some 160 TCR beta chains that were cytomegalovirus-associated.

Of note for this clone: Its antigen is undetermined.

Sequencing input: PBMCs. The sequence was obtained from a young man in good health and CMV-seronegative. The chain links TRBV7-2 to TRBJ1-2; 7 bases align to TRBD1. The CDR3 nucleotides read TGTGCCAGCGGCAACAGGGGTTATGGCTACACCTTC. Its protein product is CASGNRGYGYTF.